This T cell receptor beta chain emerged from a study of beta chain features in type 1 diabetes (dated by TCRdb to 2016 to 2018). Study-wide context: No differences in mean age, gender distribution, total cell number or subset yield were found between patients and healthy donors. In the study, TCRB repertoires of sorted circulating CD4+ T cell subsets from recently diagnosed type 1 diabetes patients were compared with those of matched healthy donors. Whereas all 28 donors provided naive and central memory subsets, regulatory and stem cell-like memory subsets were isolated from just 8 patients and about eight healthy donors. A total of around 110,000,000 sorted cells were examined across all samples, and a strong correlation was observed between cell number per subset and RNA yield. Overall study outcomes, separate from this receptor: PCR may preferentially amplify shorter templates, but because patient and control samples were amplified and corrected together, any resulting skew would affect both groups equally. Because small numbers of individuals were included in the HLA sub-analyses, any influence of HLA type on TCRB rearrangement was left unresolved. Naive, central memory and regulatory TCRB repertoires appeared to be more alike among patients than among healthy donors. A moderate but significant shortening of TCRB CDR3 length was observed in type 1 diabetes patients in all four CD4+ subsets. Sequencing cDNA rather than genomic DNA could over-represent highly expressing activated cells, although activation and CD3 levels did not differ between groups. At VDJ recombination sites, type 1 diabetes patients had fewer insertions and more deleted nucleotides, which implies abnormalities in thymic rearrangement.

A single peripheral blood draw of about 120 mL on average was collected from each donor into heparinised tubes. A BD FACSAria II and a panel including CD45RO, CCR7, CD25, CD127, CD95 and CD27 were used to sort naive, central memory, regulatory and stem cell-like memory CD4+ T cells. All sorted populations exceeded 95% purity. Right away, PBMCs were isolated by Lymphoprep density gradient centrifugation and were stained directly, with no culture step. So that batch effects would be minimized, each experiment stained and sorted samples in pairs, pairing one healthy donor with one patient. V lost 6 bases and J lost 6 bases, and the count of bases not matched to a germline gene is 10. The CDR3 spans 15 residues, from the cysteine through the phenylalanine. CDR3 DNA only is kept here, 45 bases in frame from base 1. The germline V gene sets CDR1 to SNHLY and CDR2 to FYNNEI. Comments on this clone: Its recognized antigen is unknown. No quality values exist for individual bases; no much larger clone is one base distant.

The High Capacity cDNA Reverse Transcription Kit was used to reverse transcribe all of the isolated RNA, meaning that expressed TCRB transcripts were what got sequenced. Naive, central memory and regulatory T cell samples underwent deep immunoSEQ sequencing, averaging roughly 3.4 million total reads per sample. After sorted cells were lysed in RLT buffer, RNA was extracted with DNase-treated RNeasy Micro or Mini kits, with the choice depending on cell number. Each cell subset was processed on its own to prevent cross-contamination, while patient and healthy donor samples were processed together. TCRB sequences were amplified from cDNA with the immunoSEQ multiplex PCR, producing 87-bp fragments spanning the CDR3 region. Sequencing of the amplicons was performed on the Illumina HiSeq platform. As for the original processing: PCR bias was computationally corrected using synthetic template baselines, reads within Hamming distance 2 were collapsed, and singletons that could not be merged were discarded. Reads were aligned against IMGT so that V, D and J genes, CDR3 length and insertions or deletions at six rearrangement sites could be assigned. Clonotype counts were normalized to sorted cell number within each subset before computing true diversity and Gini coefficients with the tcR R package. The overlap coefficient, calculated on TCRB nucleotide sequences, was used to quantify repertoire sharing. As a proxy for the pre-selection repertoire, out-of-frame TCRB sequences from naive cells were analyzed. TCRdb retrieved this table from immuneACCESS and kept in-frame rearrangements only. Not all clones are present; in checked studies, unresolved V genes account for under half, and no reason is known for the remainder. That table is the source of V, J and clone size, and D and trimming were worked out from the DNA. The sample yields approximately 330,000 clones; about 10% were counted once. 0.015% of the sample belongs to the ten largest clones.

The V gene is TRBV2 and the J gene is TRBJ2-2; TRBD2 agrees with 7 junctional bases. What was sequenced was naive CD4+ T cells from blood. The sample's cell subset or site label, in plain terms: true naive CD4+ T cells. The sequence was collected from a young woman in good health. The bases read TGTGCCAGCAGGGGCGGGGAGGGCGGCGCCGGGGAGCTGTTTTTT. Its translation is CASRGGEGGAGELFF.